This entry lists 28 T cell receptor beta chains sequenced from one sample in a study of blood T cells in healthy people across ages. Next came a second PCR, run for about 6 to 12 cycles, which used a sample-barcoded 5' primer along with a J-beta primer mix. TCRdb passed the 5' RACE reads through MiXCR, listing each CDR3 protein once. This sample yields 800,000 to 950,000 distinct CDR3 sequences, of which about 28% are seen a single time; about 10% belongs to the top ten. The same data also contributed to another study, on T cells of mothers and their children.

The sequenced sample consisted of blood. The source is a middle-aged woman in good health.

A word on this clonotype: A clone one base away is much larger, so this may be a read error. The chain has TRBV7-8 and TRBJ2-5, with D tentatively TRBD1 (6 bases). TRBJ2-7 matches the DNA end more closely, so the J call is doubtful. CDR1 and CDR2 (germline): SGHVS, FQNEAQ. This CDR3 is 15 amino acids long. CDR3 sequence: CASTLQGISSNEQYF. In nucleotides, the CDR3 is TGTGCCAGCACACTACAGGGTATATCTTCGAACGAGCAGTACTTC.

The CDR3 spells CASGRRANTEAFF. CDR3 DNA sequence: TGTGCCAGCGGTAGACGGGCGAACACTGAAGCTTTCTTT. The rearrangement links TRBV27 to TRBJ1-1; D not resolved. V was trimmed by 8 bases and J by 1 base, leaving 11 bases between them. The CDR3 contains 13 residues. The germline V gene has CDR1 MNHEY and CDR2 SMNVEV (reference sequence).

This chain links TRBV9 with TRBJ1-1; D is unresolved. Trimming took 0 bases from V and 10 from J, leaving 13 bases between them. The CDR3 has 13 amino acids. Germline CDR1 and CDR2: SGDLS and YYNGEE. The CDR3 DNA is TGTGCCAGCAGCGTAGGAGCAGCCGACCGAGCTTTCTTT. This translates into CASSVGAADRAFF. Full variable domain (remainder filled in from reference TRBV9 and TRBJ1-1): DSGVTQTPKHLITATGQRVTLRCSPRSGDLSVYWYQQSLDQGLQFLIQYYNGEERAKGNILERFSAQQFPDLHSELNLSSLELGDSALYFCASSVGAADRAFFGQGTRLTVV.

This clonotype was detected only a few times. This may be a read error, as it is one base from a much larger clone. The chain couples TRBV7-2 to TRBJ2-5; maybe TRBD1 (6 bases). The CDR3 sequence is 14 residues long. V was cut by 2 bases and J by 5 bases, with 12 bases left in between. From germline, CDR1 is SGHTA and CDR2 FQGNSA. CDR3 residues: CASSLQQGRETQYF. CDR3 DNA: TGTGCCAGCAGCTTACAACAGGGTAGGGAGACCCAGTACTTC.

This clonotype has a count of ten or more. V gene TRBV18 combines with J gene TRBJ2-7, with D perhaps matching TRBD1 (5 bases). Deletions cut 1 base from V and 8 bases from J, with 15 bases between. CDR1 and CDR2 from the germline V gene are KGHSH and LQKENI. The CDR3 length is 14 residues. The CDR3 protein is CASSPQVEQAKQYF. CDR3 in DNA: TGTGCCAGCTCACCACAGGTCGAACAGGCCAAGCAGTACTTC.

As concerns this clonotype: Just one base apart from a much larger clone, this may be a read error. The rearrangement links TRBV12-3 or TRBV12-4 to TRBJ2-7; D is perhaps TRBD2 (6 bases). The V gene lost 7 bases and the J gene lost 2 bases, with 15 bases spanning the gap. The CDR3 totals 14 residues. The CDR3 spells CASIHSSEPYEQYF. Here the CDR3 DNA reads TGTGCCAGCATCCACTCTAGCGAACCCTACGAGCAGTACTTC.

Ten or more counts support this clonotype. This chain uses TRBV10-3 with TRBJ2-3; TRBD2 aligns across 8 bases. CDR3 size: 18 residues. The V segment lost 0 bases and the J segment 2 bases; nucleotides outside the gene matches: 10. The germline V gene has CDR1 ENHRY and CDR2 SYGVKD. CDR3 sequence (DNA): TGTGCCATCAGTGAGTCGATTAGTCGAGCGGGGGACACAGATACGCAGTATTTT. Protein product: CAISESISRAGDTDTQYF.

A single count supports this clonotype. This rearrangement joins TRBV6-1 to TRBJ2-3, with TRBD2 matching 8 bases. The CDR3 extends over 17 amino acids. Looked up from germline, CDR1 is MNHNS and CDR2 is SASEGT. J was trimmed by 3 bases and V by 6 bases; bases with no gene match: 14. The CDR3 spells CASSVRMPGLGTDTQYF. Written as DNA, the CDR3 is TGTGCCAGCAGCGTAAGAATGCCGGGACTAGGAACAGATACGCAGTATTTT.

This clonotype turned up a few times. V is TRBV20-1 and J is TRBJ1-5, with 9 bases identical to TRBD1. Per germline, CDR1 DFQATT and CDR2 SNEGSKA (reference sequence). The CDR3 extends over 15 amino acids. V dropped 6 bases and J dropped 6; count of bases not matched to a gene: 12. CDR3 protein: CSANPGQGVTQPQHF. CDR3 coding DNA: TGCAGTGCAAATCCGGGACAGGGAGTAACTCAGCCCCAGCATTTT.

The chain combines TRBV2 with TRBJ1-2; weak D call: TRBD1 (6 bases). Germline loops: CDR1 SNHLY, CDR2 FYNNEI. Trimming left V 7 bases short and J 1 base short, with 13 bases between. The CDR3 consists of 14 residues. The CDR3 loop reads CASIDRRYNYGYTF. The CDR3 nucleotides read TGTGCCAGCATCGACAGGAGATATAACTATGGCTACACCTTC.

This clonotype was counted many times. The CDR3 nucleotides are TGTGCCATCAGTGAAGCGGGACAGGGATTCTATGGCTACACCTTC. This translates into CAISEAGQGFYGYTF. This rearrangement joins TRBV10-3 to TRBJ1-2; 9 bases match TRBD1. The length of the CDR3 is 15 residues. Germline CDR1 reads ENHRY; CDR2 reads SYGVKD. Trimming took 3 bases from V and 4 from J; bases not matched to a gene: 6.

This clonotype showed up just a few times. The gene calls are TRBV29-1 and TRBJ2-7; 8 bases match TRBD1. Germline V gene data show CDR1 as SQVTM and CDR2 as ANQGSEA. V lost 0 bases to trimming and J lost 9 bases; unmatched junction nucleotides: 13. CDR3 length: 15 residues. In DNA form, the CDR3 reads TGCAGCGTTGAAGATCGAGGGACAGGTCATGGGTGGCAGTACTTC. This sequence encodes CSVEDRGTGHGWQYF.

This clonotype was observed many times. The CDR3 DNA reads TGTGCCACCAGCAGAGATCTTGGGGCCGAGCAGTTCTTC. Its translation is CATSRDLGAEQFF. The V gene is TRBV15, the J gene TRBJ2-1, with D possibly being TRBD1 (5 bases). The CDR3 loop spans 13 amino acids. Trimming took off 0 bases at V and 10 bases at J, with 10 bases between the two ends. Per germline, CDR1 LNHNV and CDR2 YYDKDF (reference sequence).

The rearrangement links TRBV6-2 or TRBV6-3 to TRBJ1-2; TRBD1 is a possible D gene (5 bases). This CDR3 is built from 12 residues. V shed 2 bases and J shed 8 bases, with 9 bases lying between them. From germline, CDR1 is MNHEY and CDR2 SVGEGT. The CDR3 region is CASSYQGTGYTF. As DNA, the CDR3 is TGTGCCAGCAGTTACCAGGGAACGGGCTACACCTTC.

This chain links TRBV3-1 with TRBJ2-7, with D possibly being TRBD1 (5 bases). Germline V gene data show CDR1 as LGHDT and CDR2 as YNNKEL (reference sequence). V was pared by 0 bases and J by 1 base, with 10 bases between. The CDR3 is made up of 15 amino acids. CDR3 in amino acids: CASSQEAGLSYEQYF. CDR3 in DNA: TGTGCCAGCAGCCAAGAAGCAGGGCTATCCTACGAGCAGTACTTC.

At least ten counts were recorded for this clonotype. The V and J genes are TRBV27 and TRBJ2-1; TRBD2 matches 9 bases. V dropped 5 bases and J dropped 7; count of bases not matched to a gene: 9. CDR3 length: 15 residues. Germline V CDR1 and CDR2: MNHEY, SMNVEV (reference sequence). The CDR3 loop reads CASSPKAGGRNEQFF. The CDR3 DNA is TGTGCCAGCAGTCCCAAAGCGGGGGGAAGGAATGAGCAGTTCTTC.

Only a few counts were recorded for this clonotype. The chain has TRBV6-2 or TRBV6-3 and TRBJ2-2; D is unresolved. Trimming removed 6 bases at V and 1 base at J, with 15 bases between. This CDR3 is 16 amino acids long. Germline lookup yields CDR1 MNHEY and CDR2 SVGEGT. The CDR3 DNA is TGTGCCAGCAGCCCCCTCATCCGATTGAACACCGGGGAGCTGTTTTTT. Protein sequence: CASSPLIRLNTGELFF.

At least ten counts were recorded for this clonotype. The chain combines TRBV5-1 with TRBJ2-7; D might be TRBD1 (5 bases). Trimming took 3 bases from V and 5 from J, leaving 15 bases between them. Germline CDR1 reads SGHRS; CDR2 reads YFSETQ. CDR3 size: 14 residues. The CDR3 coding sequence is TGCGCCAGCAGCTCTTCCAGGGCGAGAAACGAGCAGTACTTC. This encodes CASSSSRARNEQYF.

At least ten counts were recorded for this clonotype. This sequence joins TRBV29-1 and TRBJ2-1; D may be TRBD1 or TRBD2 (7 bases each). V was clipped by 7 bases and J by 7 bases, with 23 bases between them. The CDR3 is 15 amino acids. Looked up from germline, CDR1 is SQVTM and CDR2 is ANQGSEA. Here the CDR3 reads CSARPDRTAGNEQFF. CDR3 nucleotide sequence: TGCAGCGCCCGACCGGACAGGACAGCGGGAAATGAGCAGTTCTTC.

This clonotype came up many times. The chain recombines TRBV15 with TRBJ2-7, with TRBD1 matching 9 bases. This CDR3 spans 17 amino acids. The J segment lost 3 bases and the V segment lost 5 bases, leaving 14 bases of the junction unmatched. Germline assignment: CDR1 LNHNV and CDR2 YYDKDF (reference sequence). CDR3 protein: CATSSRGFRDRDYEQYF. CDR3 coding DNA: TGTGCCACCAGCTCGCGTGGATTTCGGGACAGGGACTACGAGCAGTACTTC.

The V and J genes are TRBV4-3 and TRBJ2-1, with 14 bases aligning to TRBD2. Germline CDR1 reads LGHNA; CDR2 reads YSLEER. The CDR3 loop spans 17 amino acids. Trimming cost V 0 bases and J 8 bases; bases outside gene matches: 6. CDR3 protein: CASSQDSRGLAGDEQFF. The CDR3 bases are TGCGCCAGCAGCCAAGATTCCCGGGGACTAGCGGGAGATGAGCAGTTCTTC.

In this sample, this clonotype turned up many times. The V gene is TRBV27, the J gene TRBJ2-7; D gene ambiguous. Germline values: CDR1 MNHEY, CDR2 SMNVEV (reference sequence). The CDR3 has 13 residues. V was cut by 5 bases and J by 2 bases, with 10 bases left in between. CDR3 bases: TGTGCCAGCAGTCGCGCAAGAACCTACGAGCAGTACTTC. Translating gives CASSRARTYEQYF.

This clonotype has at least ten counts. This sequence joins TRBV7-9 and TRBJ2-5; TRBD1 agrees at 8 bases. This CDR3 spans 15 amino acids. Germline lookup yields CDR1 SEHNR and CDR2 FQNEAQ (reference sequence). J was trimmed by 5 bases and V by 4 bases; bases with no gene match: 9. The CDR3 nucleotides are TGTGCCAGCAGCTACGTGACAGGGGTGGCGGAGACCCAGTACTTC. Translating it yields CASSYVTGVAETQYF.

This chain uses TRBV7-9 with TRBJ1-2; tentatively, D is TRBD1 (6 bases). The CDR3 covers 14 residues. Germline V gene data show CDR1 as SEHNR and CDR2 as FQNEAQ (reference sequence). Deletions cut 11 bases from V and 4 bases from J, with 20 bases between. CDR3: CAGTPAGAGYGYTF. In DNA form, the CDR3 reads TGTGCCGGCACCCCTGCAGGGGCGGGCTATGGCTACACCTTC.

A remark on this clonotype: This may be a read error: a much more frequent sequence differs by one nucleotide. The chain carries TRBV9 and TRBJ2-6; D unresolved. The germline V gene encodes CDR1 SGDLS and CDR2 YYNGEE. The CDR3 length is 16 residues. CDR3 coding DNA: TGTGTCAGCAGCGTAGCCGCTGCCTCTGGGGCCAACGTCCTGACTTTC. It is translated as CVSSVAAASGANVLTF.

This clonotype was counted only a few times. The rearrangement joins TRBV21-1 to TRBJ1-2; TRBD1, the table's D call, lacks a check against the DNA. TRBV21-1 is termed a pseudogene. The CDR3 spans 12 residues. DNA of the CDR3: TGTGCCAGCAACCTCCGACAGCGAGGCTACACCTTC. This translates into CASNLRQRGYTF.

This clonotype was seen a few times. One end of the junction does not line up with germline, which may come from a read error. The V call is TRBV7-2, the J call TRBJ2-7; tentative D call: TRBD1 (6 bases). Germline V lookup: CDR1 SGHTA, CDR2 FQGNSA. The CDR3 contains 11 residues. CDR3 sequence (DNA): TGTGCCGGCAGCTTAGGGGGCGAGCAGTACTTC. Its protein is CAGSLGGEQYF.

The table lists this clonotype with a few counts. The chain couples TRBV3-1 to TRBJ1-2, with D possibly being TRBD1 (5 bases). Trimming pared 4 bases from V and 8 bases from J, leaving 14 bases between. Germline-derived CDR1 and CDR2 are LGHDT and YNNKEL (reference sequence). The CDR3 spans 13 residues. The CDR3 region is CASSPGQTWGYTF. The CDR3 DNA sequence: TGTGCCAGCAGCCCCGGACAAACCTGGGGCTACACCTTC.